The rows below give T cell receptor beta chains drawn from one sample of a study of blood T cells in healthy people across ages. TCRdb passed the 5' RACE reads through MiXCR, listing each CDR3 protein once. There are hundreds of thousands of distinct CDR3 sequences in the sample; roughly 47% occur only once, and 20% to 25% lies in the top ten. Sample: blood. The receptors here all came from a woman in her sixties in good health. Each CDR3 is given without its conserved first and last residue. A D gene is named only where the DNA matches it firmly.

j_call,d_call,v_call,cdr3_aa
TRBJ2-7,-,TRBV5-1,ASSYDTSYEQY
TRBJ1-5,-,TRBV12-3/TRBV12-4,ASSFNQPQH
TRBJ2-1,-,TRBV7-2,ASSPPANEQF
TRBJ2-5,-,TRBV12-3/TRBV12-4,ASKDGVSRAQY
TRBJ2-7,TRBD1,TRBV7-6,ASSHRGRTYEQY
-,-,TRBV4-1,ASSQADREVETQY
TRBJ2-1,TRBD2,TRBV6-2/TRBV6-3,ASIVTGGPVHSYNEQF
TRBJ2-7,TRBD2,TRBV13,ASTEASGSYEQY
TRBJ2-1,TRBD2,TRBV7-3,ASSLTETSGRVGNEQF
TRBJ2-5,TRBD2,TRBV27,ASSFQRTSGRAGQETQY
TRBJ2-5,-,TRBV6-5,ASSYSAGEGVQETQY
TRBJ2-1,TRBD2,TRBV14,ASSRLAGDSSEQF
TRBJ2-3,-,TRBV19,ASSMGRDRRAGVSTDTQY
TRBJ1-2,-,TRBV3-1,ASSQAYSGQGNGYT
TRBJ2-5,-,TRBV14,ASSPQHSYNEQY
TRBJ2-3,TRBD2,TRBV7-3,ASSLGLARDTQY
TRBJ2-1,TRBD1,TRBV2,ASSKETGLSYNEQF
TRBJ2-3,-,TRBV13,ASSLGWGTGGDTQY
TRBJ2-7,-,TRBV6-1,ASSETGDGPYEQY
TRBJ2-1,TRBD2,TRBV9,PSSGIFTSGSLREQF
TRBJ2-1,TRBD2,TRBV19,ASSIGGGGAREQF
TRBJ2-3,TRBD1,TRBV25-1,ASSQTGYSTDTQY
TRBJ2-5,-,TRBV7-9,ASSLGVSREETQY
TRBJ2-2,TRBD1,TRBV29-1,SVAGQGKTGELF
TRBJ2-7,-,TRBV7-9,ASSLWSSYEQY
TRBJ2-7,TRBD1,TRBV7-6,ASSLRTGGGEQY
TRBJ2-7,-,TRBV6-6,ASREPPGGEQY
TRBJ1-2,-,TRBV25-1,ASSEYGGHRNGYT
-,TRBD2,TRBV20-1,SARALGGRVYEQY
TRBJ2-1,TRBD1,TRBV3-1,ASSRDRGGYNEQF
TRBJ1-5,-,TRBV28,ASSLDGRSNQPQH
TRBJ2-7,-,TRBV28,ASTGFGYEQY
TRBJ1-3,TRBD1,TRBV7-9,ASTWTGATNTIY
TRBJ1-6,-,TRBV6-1,ASGPHNNSPLH
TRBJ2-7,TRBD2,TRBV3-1,ASSQERLAGTYEQY
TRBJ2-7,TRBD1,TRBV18,ASSSDRGTSYEQY
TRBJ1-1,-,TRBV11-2,ASTGQRANTEAF
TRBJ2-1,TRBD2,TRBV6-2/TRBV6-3,ASSYPLAGGYNEQF
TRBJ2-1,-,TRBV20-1,SARAAGDEQF
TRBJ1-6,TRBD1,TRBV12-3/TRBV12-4,ASSPGTGSSSPLH
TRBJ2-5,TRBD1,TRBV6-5,ASMTSKGAQETQY
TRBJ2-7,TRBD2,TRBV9,ASSVGGSGSSYEQY
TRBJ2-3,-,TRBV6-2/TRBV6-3,ASSPSDDTQY
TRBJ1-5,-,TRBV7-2,ASSLWVTDGNQPQH
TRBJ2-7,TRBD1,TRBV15,ATSRGSGTGTYEQY